The clone carrying this T cell receptor beta chain came up once. The target antigen is unknown. This entry comes from a study of T cell responses to AZD1222 COVID-19 vaccine. Study-wide results and limits: Spike-wide coverage was observed for vaccine-associated CD4 TCRs, with dominant responses at 160-218 and 743-854.

J gave up 5 bases and V 3 bases, and 7 bases lay outside the gene matches. The CDR3 loop spans 17 amino acids. Per germline, CDR1 LGHDT and CDR2 YNNKEL (reference sequence). Using immunoSEQ multiplex PCR, the repertoire was profiled, and TCRdb retains in-frame clones only, with some absent. The sample yields approximately 130,000 clones, 75% to 95% seen once. This sequence originates from an adult who received the MenACWY meningococcal vaccine as a control. This chain uses TRBV3-1 (or the pseudogene TRBV3-2) with TRBJ2-5, with 15 bases lining up with TRBD2. The specimen was peripheral blood, collected 28 days after the second dose of the MenACWY control vaccine. The CDR3 nucleotides are TGTGCCAGCAGCCAGGGACTAGCGGGGGGCGAGTATGAGACCCAGTACTTC. Translation: CASSQGLAGGEYETQYF.